This T cell receptor beta chain derives from a study of T cells expressing NK-cell markers. Points from the study as a whole: Also leading the CD3+CD56-NKG2C+ fraction in a handful of donors were these clonotypes.

TCRdb re-called the 5' RACE reads; every CDR3 protein appears as one record, without DNA. The ten top clones account for approximately 22%, within a sample of roughly 670 distinct CDR3 sequences. Measured by frequency, this clonotype is medium-sized. What it binds is unknown. The CDR3 is 13 amino acids. Germline V lookup: CDR1 MRHNA, CDR2 SNTAGT. The source of this sequence is a woman aged 18-70 years in good health. The sample comprised blood T cells: a sorted CD56 or NKG2C T cell subset, CD4+ or CD8+ T cells, or bulk PBMC T cells (not recorded which). The chain combines TRBV6-4 with TRBJ1-4. The chain's CDR3 is CASSPGTNEKLFF.